The TCR beta chain described here comes from a study of T cell responses to AZD1222 COVID-19 vaccine. Study context: The analysis combined second doses at about 4 or about 12 weeks. Whole-study findings and limits: It should be noted that donors were predominantly white British and more often female, and clonal diversity was possibly underestimated. Spike-specific TCR breadth and depth rose after two AZD1222 doses.

The ends lost 6 bases at V and 5 bases at J; junction bases unmatched: 10. Germline-derived CDR1 and CDR2 are MNHEY and SVGAGI. The CDR3 spans 15 residues. Sequencing used immunoSEQ multiplex PCR; TCRdb keeps in-frame clones, though not all of them. In the table there are about 92,000 clones, 85% to 90% of which are singletons. Note on this clone: Its antigen is not identified.

Sequencing used peripheral blood, obtained on day 0 of AZD1222 vaccination. The rearrangement links TRBV6-5 to TRBJ1-2, with 9 bases matching TRBD1. The TCR was taken from an adult in good health. The CDR3: CASRDTGTGIYGYTF. Here the CDR3 DNA reads TGTGCCAGCAGAGATACCGGGACAGGGATTTATGGCTACACCTTC.